This T cell receptor (beta chain) was profiled in a study of follicular helper T cells after annual influenza vaccination. In the study overall: Some donors were sampled over the 2013-2014, 2014-2015 and 2015-2016 vaccinations. Study-wide results and caveats: Each annual vaccination recalled recurring oligoclonal ICOS+CD38+ cTfh clonotypes.

Time point here: 2015-2016 season, pre-vaccination. Only a few counts were recorded for this clone. Its antigen remains unknown. The table came from immunoSEQ multiplex PCR; TCRdb's copy has only in-frame clones and leaves some out. The sample consists of 9,500 to 12,000 clones, over 70% of them appearing once. The V and J ends lost 4 bases and 1 base, in that order; junction bases with no gene match: 6. The CDR3 consists of 15 residues. Looked up from germline, CDR1 is LGHNA and CDR2 is YNFKEQ. This sequence was found in an adult who received the influenza vaccine. Sequenced material: CXCR5+ CD38- circulating T follicular helper cells from blood, taken on the day of influenza vaccination. Subset indicated: circulating Tfh, non-naive CD4+CXCR5+PD-1+ (ICOS+CD38+ or ICOS-CD38-). The rearrangement uses TRBV4-2 and TRBJ2-7; 8 bases agree with TRBD1. This chain's CDR3 is CASSPGTGPSYEQYF. The CDR3, as DNA: TGTGCCAGCAGCCCCGGGACAGGACCTTCCTACGAGCAGTACTTC.